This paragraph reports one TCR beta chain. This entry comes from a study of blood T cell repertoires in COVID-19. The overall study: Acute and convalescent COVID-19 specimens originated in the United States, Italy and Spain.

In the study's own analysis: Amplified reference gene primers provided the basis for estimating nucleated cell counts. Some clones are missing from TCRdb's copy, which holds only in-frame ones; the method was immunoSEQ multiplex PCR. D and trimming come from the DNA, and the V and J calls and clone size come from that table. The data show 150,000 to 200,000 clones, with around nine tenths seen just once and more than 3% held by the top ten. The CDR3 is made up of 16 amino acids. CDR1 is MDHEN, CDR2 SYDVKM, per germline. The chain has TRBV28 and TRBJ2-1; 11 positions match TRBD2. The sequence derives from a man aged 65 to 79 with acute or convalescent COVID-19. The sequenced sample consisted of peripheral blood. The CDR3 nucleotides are TGTACTAGCGGGAGTGCTCCTACAGGCCCTTACAATGAGCAGTTCTTC. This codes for CTSGSAPTGPYNEQFF.